In its sample, the clone carrying this T cell receptor beta chain was seen many times. Its specificity is unknown. This sample is drawn from a study of beta chain features in type 1 diabetes. Study outcomes and limitations: Shorter TCRB CDR3s, moderately but significantly so, were found in Type 1 diabetes patients in all four CD4+ subsets.

The authors reverse transcribed all of the isolated RNA, so sequencing captured expressed TCRB transcripts. Some clones are missing from TCRdb's copy, which holds only in-frame ones; the method was immunoSEQ multiplex PCR. The repertoire has 200,000 to 250,000 clones, 25% to 30% of them found once; the top ten carry approximately 4%. Sequencing input: central memory CD4+ T cells from blood. The receptor was isolated from a man in his thirties or forties in good health.

The DNA of the CDR3 is TGTGCCAGCAGCTGGAACCAGGGCCCTACCTACGAGCAGTACTTC. As protein: CASSWNQGPTYEQYF. The chain links TRBV7-2 to TRBJ2-7; tentatively, D is TRBD1 (5 bases). V gave up 4 bases and J gave up 2 bases, with 15 bases separating them. This CDR3 contains 15 residues. Germline loops: CDR1 SGHTA, CDR2 FQGNSA. The full variable domain, its missing parts supplied by reference TRBV7-2 and TRBJ2-7, is GAGVSQSPSNKVTEKGKDVELRCDPISGHTALYWYRQSLGQGLEFLIYFQGNSAPDKSGLPSDRFSAERTGGSVSTLTIQRTQQEDSAVYLCASSWNQGPTYEQYFGPGTRLTVT.